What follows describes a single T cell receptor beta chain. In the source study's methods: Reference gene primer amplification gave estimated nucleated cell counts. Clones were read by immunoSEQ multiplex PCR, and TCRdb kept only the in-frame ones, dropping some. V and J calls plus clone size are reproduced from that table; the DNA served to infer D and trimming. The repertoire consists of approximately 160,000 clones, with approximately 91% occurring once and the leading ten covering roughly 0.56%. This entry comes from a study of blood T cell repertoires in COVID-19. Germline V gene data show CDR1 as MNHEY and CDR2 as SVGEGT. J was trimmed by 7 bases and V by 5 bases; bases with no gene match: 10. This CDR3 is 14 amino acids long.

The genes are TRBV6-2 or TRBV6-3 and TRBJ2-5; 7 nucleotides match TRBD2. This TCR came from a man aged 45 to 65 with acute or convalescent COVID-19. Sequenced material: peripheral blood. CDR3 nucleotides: TGTGCCAGCAGTGGCTGGGAGGGGATAGTGACCCAGTACTTC. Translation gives CASSGWEGIVTQYF.